The sequence of this TCR beta chain was determined in a study of blood T cell repertoires in COVID-19. About the research overall: The origin of the acute and convalescent COVID-19 samples was the United States, Italy and Spain. The cDNA or gDNA used as material had been derived from T cells, B-cell-depleted T cells, or PBMCs.

Per the original methods: Amplification from reference gene primers served as the basis for estimated nucleated cell counts. Assay used: immunoSEQ multiplex PCR; TCRdb lists only in-frame clones, some missing. The V and J calls and clone size were taken over from that table, and D and trimming were inferred from the DNA. The table lists about 130,000 clones, 60% to 75% of them singletons. Germline trimming cut 6 bases from V and 5 bases from J; bases unmatched to any gene: 9. Germline CDR1 is MDHEN and CDR2 is SYDVKM. The CDR3 has 14 residues. The clonotype comes from a woman aged 70-85 years with acute or convalescent COVID-19. The chain carries TRBV28 and TRBJ1-2; TRBD1 matches 7 bases. The sequenced sample consisted of peripheral blood. This CDR3 reads CASRTGRGGYGYTF. Written as DNA, the CDR3 is TGTGCCAGCAGGACAGGGAGAGGGGGTTATGGCTACACCTTC.